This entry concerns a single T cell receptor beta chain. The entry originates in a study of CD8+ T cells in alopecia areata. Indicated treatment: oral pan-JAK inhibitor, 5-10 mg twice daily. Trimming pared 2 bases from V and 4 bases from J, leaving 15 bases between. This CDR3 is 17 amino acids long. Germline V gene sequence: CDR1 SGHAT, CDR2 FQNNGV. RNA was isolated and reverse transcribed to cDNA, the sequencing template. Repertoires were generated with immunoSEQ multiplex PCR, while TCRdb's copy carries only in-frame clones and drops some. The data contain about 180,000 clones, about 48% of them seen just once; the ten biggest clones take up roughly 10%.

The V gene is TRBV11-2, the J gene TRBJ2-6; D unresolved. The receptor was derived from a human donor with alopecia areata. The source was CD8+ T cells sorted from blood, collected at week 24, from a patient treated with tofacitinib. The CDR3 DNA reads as TGTGCCAGCAGCTTATCCCAATCGGCGTCCGGGGCCAACGTCCTGACTTTC. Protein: CASSLSQSASGANVLTF.